These 32 T cell receptor beta chains were all obtained from the same sample, sequenced in a study of T-cell memory formation after mild COVID-19. TCRdb used MiXCR to reprocess the 5' RACE reads, holding one entry per CDR3 protein. This sample has a few hundred thousand distinct CDR3 sequences; around 15% occur once, and the top ten carry approximately 25%. The sample consisted of PBMCs or a T cell subset sorted from them (not recorded which). All receptors come from a man between 18 and 35 years old who had mild COVID-19 (a few samples of this study predate the infection). Cell type and time point are not known.

This clonotype came up a few times. V gene TRBV7-3 combines with J gene TRBJ2-1, with TRBD1 matching 8 bases. The CDR3 covers 15 residues. Germline CDR1 is SGHTA and CDR2 is FQGTGA. V shed 2 bases and J 5 bases; nucleotides not matched to a gene: 5. This chain's CDR3 is CASSLEQGAHNEQFF. In nucleotides, the CDR3 is TGTGCCAGCAGCTTAGAGCAGGGGGCGCACAATGAGCAGTTCTTC.

This clonotype came up a few times. The chain carries TRBV5-1 and TRBJ1-2; TRBD1 might be the D (6 bases). The CDR3 totals 15 residues. The germline V and J ends were trimmed by 4 bases and 0 bases, with 13 bases remaining between them. Germline V gene data show CDR1 as SGHRS and CDR2 as YFSETQ. Written as DNA, the CDR3 is TGCGCCAGCAGCATCCAGGGACAAGCTAACTATGGCTACACCTTC. It is translated as CASSIQGQANYGYTF. Together with reference TRBV5-1 and TRBJ1-2, the CDR3 gives the full variable domain: KAGVTQTPRYLIKTRGQQVTLSCSPISGHRSVSWYQQTPGQGLQFLFEYFSETQRNKGNFPGRFSGRQFSNSRSEMNVSTLELGDSALYLCASSIQGQANYGYTFGSGTRLTVV.

V usage is TRBV7-2 and J usage is TRBJ2-5; D is undetermined. The germline V gene encodes CDR1 SGHTA and CDR2 FQGNSA. The CDR3 spans 13 residues. Between the trimmed V and J ends, which lost 4 bases and 5 bases, there was a span of 11 bases. CDR3 amino acids: CASSSGPFETQYF. CDR3 sequence (DNA): TGTGCCAGCAGCTCCGGGCCGTTCGAGACCCAGTACTTC.

This clonotype was counted between two and nine times. The CDR3 here is CASRTGLTETQYF. In DNA, the CDR3 is TGTGCCAGCAGAACGGGGCTAACGGAGACCCAGTACTTC. The chain uses TRBV12-3 or TRBV12-4 and TRBJ2-5; D is tentatively TRBD1 or TRBD2 (5 bases each). The CDR3 spans 13 residues. Trimming stripped 6 bases from V and 5 bases from J, with 13 bases between.

This clonotype was counted only a few times. V usage is TRBV20-1 and J usage is TRBJ1-6, with no clear D. CDR1 is DFQATT, CDR2 SNEGSKA, per germline (reference sequence). CDR3 length equals 12 residues. Trimming took 3 bases from V and 7 from J, leaving 7 bases between them. This chain's CDR3 is CSASLRNSPLHF. The CDR3 nucleotides are TGCAGTGCTAGTCTCAGAAATTCACCCCTCCACTTT.

The chain is built from TRBV3-1 and TRBJ2-7, with D possibly being TRBD1 (6 bases). The CDR3 is 12 residues long. Germline V gene sequence: CDR1 LGHDT, CDR2 YNNKEL (reference sequence). V lost 8 bases, J lost 3 bases, and 11 bases lay in between. The CDR3 nucleotides read TGTGCCAGCGCCCAGGGGATCTACGAGCAGTACTTC. It encodes CASAQGIYEQYF.

Points on this clonotype: At one boundary the junction diverges from the germline segment, which might be a read error. V and J are TRBV7-7 and TRBJ2-1, with D perhaps TRBD1 (5 bases). The CDR3 is made up of 13 amino acids. Germline CDR1 reads SSHAT; CDR2 reads FNYEAQ (reference sequence). The DNA of the CDR3 is TGTGCTAGCAGCCCCGAAAGGGGCAATGAGCAGTTCTTC. As protein: CASSPERGNEQFF.

This clonotype has a handful of counts. This chain uses TRBV4-3 with TRBJ2-2; the D is unclear. This CDR3 is 17 amino acids long. V shed 3 bases and J shed 1 base, with 15 bases lying between them. Germline values: CDR1 LGHNA, CDR2 YSLEER. DNA for the CDR3: TGCGCCAGCAGCCAGGGAACTACCTTCGGGAACACCGGGGAGCTGTTTTTT. Protein sequence: CASSQGTTFGNTGELFF.

This clonotype turned up a few times. This rearrangement joins TRBV3-1 to TRBJ2-5; D is undetermined. Germline CDR1 and CDR2: LGHDT and YNNKEL (reference sequence). Trimming took 1 base from V and 4 from J, leaving 7 bases between them. The CDR3 is 13 residues long. The CDR3 sequence: CASSQGVGETQYF. CDR3 coding DNA: TGTGCCAGCAGCCAAGGGGTTGGAGAGACCCAGTACTTC.

The chain uses TRBV4-3 and TRBJ1-1; no firm D call. The CDR3 runs to 15 residues. Germline CDR1 reads LGHNA; CDR2 reads YSLEER. Trimming stripped 2 bases from V and 5 bases from J, with 15 bases between. The DNA for the CDR3 is TGCGCCAGCAGCCAATTCTCCCGGGGAGGAACTGAAGCTTTCTTT. As protein: CASSQFSRGGTEAFF.

The rearrangement joins TRBV19 to TRBJ2-2, with TRBD1 identical over 12 bases. Germline trimming cut 0 bases from V and 6 bases from J; bases unmatched to any gene: 11. The CDR3 is made up of 19 amino acids. From germline, CDR1 is LNHDA and CDR2 SQIVND (reference sequence). CDR3 in DNA: TGTGCCAGTAGTATAGATAGGGGGACAGGGGGCCGGCGATCCGGGGAGCTGTTTTTT. Its translation is CASSIDRGTGGRRSGELFF.

This clonotype was picked up a small number of times. The V and J genes are TRBV6-2 or TRBV6-3 and TRBJ1-6; no clear D gene. The CDR3 extends over 13 amino acids. The germline V gene encodes CDR1 MNHEY and CDR2 SVGEGT. Deletions cut 0 bases from V and 8 bases from J, with 5 bases between. In DNA, the CDR3 is TGTGCCAGCAGTTACTCGGCGGATTCACCCCTCCACTTT. Its protein product is CASSYSADSPLHF.

There are a few counts of this clonotype. The chain employs TRBV7-9 and TRBJ1-5; tentative D call: TRBD1 (5 bases). Per germline, CDR1 SEHNR and CDR2 FQNEAQ (reference sequence). V lost 1 base, J lost 6 bases, and 13 bases lay in between. This CDR3 contains 15 residues. The CDR3 DNA is TGTGCCAGCAGCTTAGGACGCAGGGTCGGTCAGCCCCAGCATTTT. It is translated as CASSLGRRVGQPQHF.

This clonotype appeared a few times. The V call is TRBV20-1, the J call TRBJ2-1; TRBD2 agrees at 7 bases. J gave up 4 bases and V 5 bases, and 14 bases lay outside the gene matches. CDR1 is DFQATT, CDR2 SNEGSKA, per germline (reference sequence). The CDR3 consists of 16 residues. The chain's CDR3 is CSAPLLAAPPYNEQFF. The DNA for the CDR3 is TGCAGTGCTCCTCTCCTAGCGGCGCCACCTTACAATGAGCAGTTCTTC.

V and J are TRBV20-1 and TRBJ1-2; the D gene is possibly TRBD1 (6 bases). V was trimmed by 3 bases and J by 4 bases, leaving 9 bases between them. Germline V CDR1 and CDR2: DFQATT, SNEGSKA (reference sequence). CDR3 length: 12 amino acids. CDR3 bases: TGCAGTGCTAGCAGGGGCCCCTATGGCTACACCTTC. This encodes CSASRGPYGYTF.

V gene TRBV5-4 combines with J gene TRBJ2-2; 8 positions agree with TRBD1. This CDR3 has 16 amino acids. Losses at the gene ends were 2 bases for V and 1 base for J; bases not matched to a gene: 4. The germline V gene has CDR1 SGHNT and CDR2 YYREEE (reference sequence). This CDR3 is CASSLPGQVNTGELFF. The CDR3 DNA reads as TGTGCCAGCAGCTTACCGGGACAGGTGAACACCGGGGAGCTGTTTTTT.

This clonotype was detected a few times. The genes are TRBV4-2 and TRBJ1-2, with no clear D. The V gene's germline CDR1 is LGHNA and CDR2 YNFKEQ. V dropped 1 base and J dropped 6 bases, with 15 bases sitting between them. CDR3 length: 15 amino acids. CDR3 in DNA: TGTGCCAGCAGCCAAGGGTCTGTAGGGATCGATGGCTACACCTTC. It encodes CASSQGSVGIDGYTF.

This rearrangement joins TRBV18 to TRBJ2-7; 7 bases are a match to TRBD1. The CDR3 is made up of 17 amino acids. The junction had 16 bases not matched to a gene; V was cut back by 3 bases and J by 5 bases. From germline, CDR1 is KGHSH and CDR2 LQKENI. CDR3: CASSPRPGTAGQNEQYF. The CDR3 nucleotides read TGTGCCAGCTCACCGCGACCTGGGACAGCCGGTCAAAACGAGCAGTACTTC. The variable domain in full, completed from reference TRBV18 and TRBJ2-7, reads NAGVMQNPRHLVRRRGQEARLRCSPMKGHSHVYWYRQLPEEGLKFMVYLQKENIIDESGMPKERFSAEFPKEGPSILRIQQVVRGDSAAYFCASSPRPGTAGQNEQYFGPGTRLTVT.

The chain joins TRBV5-1 to TRBJ2-2; 8 bases agree with TRBD1. This CDR3 has 15 amino acids. The V gene's germline CDR1 is SGHRS and CDR2 YFSETQ. J lost 3 bases, V lost 7 bases, and 8 bases had no gene match. This chain's CDR3 is CASRTGYMDTGELFF. In DNA form, the CDR3 reads TGCGCCAGCCGGACAGGGTATATGGACACCGGGGAGCTGTTTTTT.

This clonotype was counted at least ten times. V is TRBV4-3 and J is TRBJ2-5; D unclear. There are 12 residues in the CDR3. V gave up 0 bases and J gave up 10 bases, with 9 bases separating them. Looked up from germline, CDR1 is LGHNA and CDR2 is YSLEER. The CDR3 nucleotides read TGCGCCAGCAGCCAAGATGCAGGTATCCAGTACTTC. Protein sequence: CASSQDAGIQYF.

As regards this clonotype: Likely a read error: the CDR3 ends without its conserved phenylalanine or tryptophan. It is unclear where the CDR3 begins or ends on the DNA, so no DNA is shown, and the CDR3 is as TCRdb lists it. This chain links TRBV5-1 with TRBJ1-4; the table's D call, TRBD1, has no DNA check behind it. The CDR3 is 12 amino acids in total, end residues counted. Germline V CDR1 and CDR2: SGHRS, YFSETQ. CDR3 amino acids: CASSGMTGNSCK.

The chain couples TRBV6-5 to TRBJ2-7, with D perhaps given as TRBD1 or TRBD2 (6 bases each). The CDR3 has 14 residues. V lost 6 bases to trimming and J lost 2 bases, with 14 bases between them. The germline V gene encodes CDR1 MNHEY and CDR2 SVGAGI. The CDR3 nucleotides read TGTGCCAGCAGAACTACAGGGAGGACCTACGAGCAGTACTTC. It yields the protein CASRTTGRTYEQYF.

This clonotype was picked up a small number of times. The V and J genes are TRBV28 and TRBJ1-1; 11 bases agree with TRBD1. The V gene end was trimmed by 5 bases and the J gene end by 10 bases; junction bases not matched to a gene: 12. The CDR3 contains 15 residues. The germline V gene has CDR1 MDHEN and CDR2 SYDVKM. The CDR3 is CASSPPDRGLDRAFF. As DNA, the CDR3 is TGTGCCAGCAGTCCCCCGGACAGGGGGCTAGATAGAGCTTTCTTT.

The chain combines TRBV4-1 with TRBJ2-3; D is possibly TRBD1 (5 bases). Germline V gene sequence: CDR1 MGHRA, CDR2 YSYEKL. Deletions cut 5 bases from V and 5 bases from J, with 17 bases between. This CDR3 comprises 15 residues. In DNA form, the CDR3 reads TGCGCCAGCAGCGAAAACGGGTTGGACATAGATACGCAGTATTTT. Translation gives CASSENGLDIDTQYF.

In its sample, this clonotype was seen a few times. In nucleotides, the CDR3 is TGCGCCAGCAGCTTAATGCCCGGACAGCAAGAGACCCAGTACTTC. Translation gives CASSLMPGQQETQYF. This chain uses TRBV5-1 with TRBJ2-5; maybe TRBD1 (6 bases). This CDR3 is 15 amino acids long. Trimming pared 2 bases from V and 2 bases from J, leaving 13 bases between. Germline V lookup: CDR1 SGHRS, CDR2 YFSETQ.

This chain uses TRBV4-1 with TRBJ1-3; weak D call: TRBD1 (6 bases). The V end was cut by 0 bases, the J end by 4 bases, with 16 bases between. CDR3 length: 17 residues. CDR1 is MGHRA and CDR2 is YSYEKL in the germline V gene. In DNA form, the CDR3 reads TGCGCCAGCAGCCAAGATCCCGTGACAGGCAGAGGAAACACCATATATTTT. This codes for CASSQDPVTGRGNTIYF.

This clonotype has more than one count but fewer than ten. The chain carries TRBV7-2 and TRBJ2-2; the D gene is possibly TRBD1 (5 bases). The V end lost 1 base, the J end lost 6 bases, and 12 bases lay between the germline ends. The germline V gene encodes CDR1 SGHTA and CDR2 FQGNSA. There are 15 residues in the CDR3. The CDR3 coding sequence is TGTGCCAGCAGCTTAGAGGCCAGGGTGGCCGGGGAGCTGTTTTTT. Translated: CASSLEARVAGELFF.

The rearrangement uses TRBV2 and TRBJ1-2; D gene unclear. CDR1 is SNHLY, CDR2 FYNNEI, per germline. Trimming cost V 3 bases and J 8 bases, with 13 bases left between them. The CDR3 covers 13 residues. In DNA, the CDR3 is TGTGCCAGCAGTGAGATCACCTCTGTGGGCTACACCTTC. Translating gives CASSEITSVGYTF. The complete variable domain, with remaining parts taken from reference TRBV2 and TRBJ1-2, reads EPEVTQTPSHQVTQMGQEVILRCVPISNHLYFYWYRQILGQKVEFLVSFYNNEISEKSEIFDDQFSVERPDGSNFTLKIRSTKLEDSAMYFCASSEITSVGYTFGSGTRLTVV.

The rearrangement uses TRBV6-5 and TRBJ1-2; TRBD1 agrees at 7 bases. CDR3 length: 14 residues. Germline V gives CDR1 MNHEY, CDR2 SVGAGI. V was clipped by 7 bases and J by 8 bases; unmatched bases: 13. CDR3 sequence: CASKIYPGQYGYTF. For the CDR3, the DNA is TGTGCCAGCAAGATTTATCCGGGACAGTACGGCTACACCTTC.

This chain links TRBV5-4 with TRBJ2-1, with 12 bases aligning to TRBD2. The CDR3 totals 15 residues. V gave up 3 bases and J gave up 7 bases; unmatched junction bases: 5. Germline V lookup: CDR1 SGHNT, CDR2 YYREEE (reference sequence). The DNA of the CDR3 is TGTGCCAGCAGCTCGGCCGGGACTAGCGGGAATGAGCAGTTCTTC. Protein: CASSSAGTSGNEQFF.

This clonotype was detected ten times or more. The gene calls are TRBV4-1 and TRBJ2-1; 10 positions agree with TRBD2. Germline loops: CDR1 MGHRA, CDR2 YSYEKL. Trimming took 1 base from V and 1 from J; bases not matched to a gene: 10. The CDR3 contains 19 residues. CDR3 bases: TGCGCCAGCAGCCAAGTGGGCCTAGCGGGGGCTTGGTCCTACAATGAGCAGTTCTTC. Its translation: CASSQVGLAGAWSYNEQFF.

The chain employs TRBV29-1 and TRBJ2-3, with a tentative D call TRBD2 (7 bases). CDR3 length equals 13 residues. The germline V gene has CDR1 SQVTM and CDR2 ANQGSEA. V was cut by 7 bases and J by 5 bases, with 16 bases left in between. CDR3 nucleotides: TGCAGCGGGGGGCCAGGGAGGGGAGATACGCAGTATTTT. Amino acids: CSGGPGRGDTQYF.